This T cell receptor (beta chain) was obtained from a study of blood T cell repertoires in COVID-19. Study-wide background: Sources were T cells, B-cell-depleted T cells, or PBMCs; the material itself was cDNA or gDNA.

Generated by immunoSEQ multiplex PCR, the TCRdb table keeps only in-frame clones and is missing some. Among 130,000 or so clones, 55% to 70% were seen once, and the ten largest hold around 2%. Points on this clone: Other DNA variants within this sample encode the same CDR3.

This CDR3 is 13 amino acids long. V lost 5 bases and J 4 bases, leaving 11 bases between the germline ends. The rearrangement links TRBV12-3 or TRBV12-4 to TRBJ1-1; D possibly corresponds to TRBD1 (6 bases). The sample was peripheral blood. The clonotype comes from a woman in her 70s with acute or convalescent COVID-19. CDR3 sequence reads: CASSLTGSTEAFF. In nucleotides, the CDR3 is TGTGCCAGCAGTCTTACAGGGAGCACTGAAGCTTTCTTT.